The source of this T cell receptor (beta chain) is a study of identifying expanded T cells in peripheral blood. Collection occurred without any documented infections or immune events in donors. Generated by immunoSEQ multiplex PCR, the TCRdb table keeps only in-frame clones and is missing some. The table has roughly 84,000 clones, around nine tenths seen once. CDR3 length equals 18 residues. Trimming removed 0 bases from V and 0 bases from J, with 12 bases in between. The germline V gene has CDR1 KGHSH and CDR2 LQKENI. This sequence joins TRBV18 and TRBJ2-6, with D maybe TRBD2 (5 bases). Sequenced: blood. This TCR was recovered from a person aged 18 to 69 in good health. Written as DNA, the CDR3 is TGTGCCAGCTCACCACCTGTCCGGGGTAGCTCTGGGGCCAACGTCCTGACTTTC. This sequence encodes CASSPPVRGSSGANVLTF.